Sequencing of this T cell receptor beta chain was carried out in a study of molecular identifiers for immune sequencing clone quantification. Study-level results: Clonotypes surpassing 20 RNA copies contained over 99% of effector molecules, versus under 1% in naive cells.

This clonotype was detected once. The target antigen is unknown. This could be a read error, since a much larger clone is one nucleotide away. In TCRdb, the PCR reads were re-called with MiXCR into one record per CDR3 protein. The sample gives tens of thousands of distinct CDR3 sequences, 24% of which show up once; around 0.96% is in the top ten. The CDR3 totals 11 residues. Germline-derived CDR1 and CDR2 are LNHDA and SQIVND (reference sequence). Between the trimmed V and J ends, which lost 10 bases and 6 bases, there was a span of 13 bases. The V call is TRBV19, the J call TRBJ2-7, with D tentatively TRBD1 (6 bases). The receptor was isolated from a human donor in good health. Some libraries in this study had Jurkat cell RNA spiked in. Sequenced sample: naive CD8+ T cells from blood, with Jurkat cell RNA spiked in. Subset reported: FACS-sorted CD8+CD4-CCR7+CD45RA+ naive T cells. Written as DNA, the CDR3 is TGTGCCACCTCGGACAGTTGCGAGCAGTACTTC. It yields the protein CATSDSCEQYF.